The TCR beta chain under discussion was sequenced for a study of blood T cell repertoires in COVID-19. About the study: COVID-19 samples, acute and convalescent, were from the United States, Italy and Spain.

Original processing methods: Reference gene primer amplification in the assay estimated nucleated cell counts. Profiling relied on immunoSEQ multiplex PCR, and the TCRdb table lists in-frame clones only, not all of them. The V and J calls and clone size are taken from that table; D and trimming were inferred from the DNA. The sample has about 440,000 clones; about nine tenths are singletons. Germline V lookup: CDR1 SGDLS, CDR2 YYNGEE. V gave up 3 bases and J gave up 6 bases, with 13 bases separating them. This CDR3 comprises 15 residues. The study recruited people aged about 18 to 89 years across approximately 24 US areas. Two negative PCRs, clearance, or symptom resolution characterized the recovered Cohort 3 donors.

Sequenced material: PBMCs or T cells enriched from blood (not recorded which). The gene calls are TRBV9 and TRBJ1-6; D may be TRBD1 (6 bases). This sequence was found in a man younger than 30 who had recovered from COVID-19. CDR3 in amino acids: CASSGGTISNSPLHF. CDR3 bases: TGTGCCAGCAGCGGGGGGACAATTTCTAATTCACCCCTCCACTTT.